Following are 8 T cell receptor beta chains from one sample sequenced in a study of cytomegalovirus exposure and HLA in healthy donors. Generated by immunoSEQ multiplex PCR, the TCRdb table keeps only in-frame clones and is missing some. The sample lists more than 80,000 clones, roughly 96% occurring once. Sample: PBMCs. The receptors stem from a woman under 30 in good health and CMV-seronegative.

The V and J genes are TRBV28 and TRBJ2-3, with a tentative D call TRBD2 (6 bases). Germline values: CDR1 MDHEN, CDR2 SYDVKM. The CDR3 sequence is 16 residues long. V lost 5 bases and J lost 4, with 19 bases in between. As DNA, the CDR3 is TGTGCCAGCAGTCCGCTCCCCGGGACTGGCTCAGATACGCAGTATTTT. It encodes CASSPLPGTGSDTQYF.

This clone was seen a single time. The rearrangement joins TRBV5-6 to TRBJ1-2; D call uncertain. Germline V gene sequence: CDR1 SGHDT, CDR2 YYEEEE. The CDR3 is made up of 14 amino acids. The V and J ends lost 1 base and 0 bases respectively, with 7 bases between them. The CDR3 sequence: CASSLPDTNYGYTF. The CDR3 DNA sequence: TGTGCCAGCAGCTTGCCAGATACTAACTATGGCTACACCTTC.

The V and J genes are TRBV29-1 and TRBJ2-7; D remains ambiguous. The V end lost 3 bases, the J end lost 0 bases, and 6 bases lay between the germline ends. The germline gives CDR1 SQVTM, CDR2 ANQGSEA. The CDR3 runs 12 residues. The CDR3 spells CSVEGSSYEQYF. CDR3 DNA sequence: TGCAGCGTTGAGGGCAGCTCCTACGAGCAGTACTTC.

The V gene is TRBV6-1, the J gene TRBJ2-7, with 8 bases aligning to TRBD1. V was clipped by 0 bases and J by 0 bases; unmatched bases: 7. The CDR3 consists of 17 residues. Per the germline V gene, CDR1 is MNHNS and CDR2 is SASEGT. CDR3 amino acids: CASSEAPRGTGSYEQYF. CDR3 in DNA: TGTGCCAGCAGTGAAGCGCCTAGAGGGACAGGCTCCTACGAGCAGTACTTC.

The chain employs TRBV10-3 and TRBJ1-3; a weak D match, TRBD1 (6 bases). Trimming cost V 2 bases and J 5 bases, with 16 bases left between them. This CDR3 is 16 amino acids long. Germline CDR1 ENHRY, CDR2 SYGVKD. The CDR3 is CAISEPPQGGRNTIYF. Written as DNA, the CDR3 is TGTGCCATCAGTGAGCCCCCACAGGGCGGTAGAAACACCATATATTTT.

This chain connects TRBV6-1 to TRBJ1-5; the D gene is possibly TRBD1 (5 bases). Trimming took off 4 bases at V and 4 bases at J, with 8 bases between the two ends. The length of the CDR3 is 13 residues. Germline loops: CDR1 MNHNS, CDR2 SASEGT. CDR3 region: CASSVGGNQPQHF. CDR3 nucleotide sequence: TGTGCCAGCAGTGTCGGGGGGAATCAGCCCCAGCATTTT.

This clone appeared a single time. V gene TRBV11-2 combines with J gene TRBJ2-5; no definite D call. The CDR3 spans 12 residues. Per germline, CDR1 SGHAT and CDR2 FQNNGV. Trimming left V 5 bases short and J 4 bases short, with 8 bases between. The CDR3 sequence is CASSTNAETQYF. CDR3 DNA sequence: TGTGCCAGCAGCACTAACGCAGAGACCCAGTACTTC.

V gene TRBV28 combines with J gene TRBJ2-7; 9 nucleotides align to TRBD2. This CDR3 contains 15 residues. With V trimmed by 6 bases and J by 0 bases, 6 bases remained unmatched. Germline lookup yields CDR1 MDHEN and CDR2 SYDVKM. The CDR3 loop is CASSRLAASSYEQYF. DNA of the CDR3: TGTGCCAGCAGCCGACTAGCGGCGTCCTCCTACGAGCAGTACTTC.